One and the same sample provided the 31 T cell receptor beta chains below, sequenced in a study of control samples from healthy donors and cancer patients. Clones were sequenced by immunoSEQ multiplex PCR, and TCRdb holds only the in-frame ones, with some missing. This table holds about 180,000 clones, 75% to 95% found once. Input material: blood. The receptors originated from a woman aged 40 to 50 in good health.

The chain has TRBV11-2 and TRBJ2-7; tentatively, D is TRBD2 (6 bases). The CDR3 consists of 14 residues. Trimming shortened V by 5 bases and J by 2 bases, and 13 bases separated the two germline ends. Germline values: CDR1 SGHAT, CDR2 FQNNGV. The CDR3 sequence: CASSMRGTPYEQYF. CDR3 sequence (DNA): TGTGCCAGCAGCATGCGGGGTACACCCTACGAGCAGTACTTC.

The V call is TRBV6-5, the J call TRBJ1-1; a weak D match, TRBD1 (6 bases). Trimming took 5 bases from V and 1 from J, leaving 14 bases between them. Germline assignment: CDR1 MNHEY and CDR2 SVGAGI. This CDR3 region has 15 residues. The CDR3 region is CASSKLRGRNTEAFF. CDR3 bases: TGTGCCAGCAGTAAACTCAGGGGCAGGAACACTGAAGCTTTCTTT.

This sequence joins TRBV5-4 and TRBJ2-7, with D unclear. V lost 0 bases, J lost 0 bases, and 10 bases lay in between. The germline CDR1 and CDR2 sequences are SGHNT and YYREEE (reference sequence). This CDR3 is 15 amino acids long. The CDR3 bases are TGTGCCAGCAGCTTGGGGGGTGGGGTCTCCTACGAGCAGTACTTC. Translating gives CASSLGGGVSYEQYF.

V gene TRBV5-1 combines with J gene TRBJ2-7, with D tentatively TRBD1 (5 bases). Germline CDR1 is SGHRS and CDR2 is YFSETQ. CDR3 length: 14 amino acids. V lost 5 bases, J lost 1 base, and 13 bases lay in between. The CDR3 reads CASSGDPGSYEQYF. CDR3 sequence (DNA): TGCGCCAGCAGTGGGGATCCAGGGTCCTACGAGCAGTACTTC.

This sequence joins TRBV4-2 and TRBJ1-1; no reliable D call. The CDR3 is 17 residues long. CDR1 is LGHNA and CDR2 is YNFKEQ in the germline V gene. The germline V and J ends were trimmed by 0 bases and 4 bases, with 18 bases remaining between them. The CDR3 DNA reads as TGTGCCAGCAGCCAAGAGGCGTCGTTATGGGAGGGCACTGAAGCTTTCTTT. Amino acid sequence: CASSQEASLWEGTEAFF.

The chain combines TRBV3-1 (or the pseudogene TRBV3-2) with TRBJ2-5; TRBD2 aligns across 9 bases. V trimming: 4 bases; J trimming: 5 bases; junction bases outside the gene matches: 11. In germline, CDR1 is LGHDT, CDR2 YNNKEL (reference sequence). The CDR3 consists of 16 residues. CDR3 amino acids: CASSLGGGGATETQYF. The CDR3 coding sequence is TGTGCCAGCAGCCTAGGCGGCGGGGGGGCCACGGAGACCCAGTACTTC.

CDR3 region: CAISEQGSLNTEAFF. In DNA form, the CDR3 reads TGTGCCATCAGTGAGCAGGGCAGCTTGAACACTGAAGCTTTCTTT. The chain recombines TRBV10-3 with TRBJ1-1; D is perhaps TRBD1 (5 bases). The V and J ends lost 2 bases and 0 bases respectively, with 10 bases between them. This CDR3 has 15 residues. CDR1 ENHRY and CDR2 SYGVKD come from the germline V gene.

The V call is TRBV19, the J call TRBJ2-1; 8 bases are a match to TRBD1. The V segment lost 6 bases and the J segment 10 bases; nucleotides outside the gene matches: 8. The CDR3 length is 13 residues. CDR1 is LNHDA and CDR2 is SQIVND in the germline V gene (reference sequence). CDR3 DNA: TGTGCCAGTAGCCCGACAGGGGTGGCCGAGCAGTTCTTC. Translated, it gives CASSPTGVAEQFF.

The chain joins TRBV10-3 to TRBJ2-6; possible D gene TRBD2, 6 bases. The CDR3 consists of 17 residues. V was cut by 6 bases and J by 1 base, with 16 bases left in between. Germline-derived CDR1 and CDR2 are ENHRY and SYGVKD. The CDR3 bases are TGTGCCATCAGCGGCGAGGCAGGGAGGTCTGGGGCCAACGTCCTGACTTTC. It yields the protein CAISGEAGRSGANVLTF.

This chain joins TRBV5-1 and TRBJ2-2, with 7 bases aligning to TRBD1. Germline assignment: CDR1 SGHRS and CDR2 YFSETQ. V lost 3 bases to trimming and J lost 1 base; unmatched junction nucleotides: 3. The CDR3 totals 15 residues. CDR3 nucleotide sequence: TGCGCCAGCAGCTCAGGGGGTGTGAACACCGGGGAGCTGTTTTTT. This translates into CASSSGGVNTGELFF.

Notes on this clone: A junction end diverges from the germline sequence, so it may reflect a read error. Other DNA variants within this sample encode the same CDR3. V is TRBV12-3 or TRBV12-4 and J is TRBJ2-7; 10 nucleotides match TRBD2. There are 13 residues in the CDR3. CDR3 in amino acids: CASSLAGGYEQYF. In DNA, the CDR3 is TGTGCCAGCAGCTTAGCGGGGGGCTACGAGCAGTACTTC.

The J gene is TRBJ1-1, the V gene TRBV27, with a possible D match to TRBD1 (6 bases). The ends were cut back, 3 bases at V and 3 bases at J, with 8 bases in the middle. CDR3 length equals 13 residues. Germline CDR1 and CDR2: MNHEY and SMNVEV (reference sequence). The CDR3 DNA reads as TGTGCCAGCAGTTTGGAGGGGGACACTGAAGCTTTCTTT. Translation gives CASSLEGDTEAFF.

The CDR3 DNA reads as TGTGCCAGCAGGGGAGTTACGCTGCGCACAGATACGCAGTATTTT. This sequence encodes CASRGVTLRTDTQYF. The rearrangement joins TRBV27 to TRBJ2-3; weak D call: TRBD2 (5 bases). Germline assignment: CDR1 MNHEY and CDR2 SMNVEV (reference sequence). The CDR3 length is 15 residues. The V gene lost 6 bases and the J gene lost 1 base, with 14 bases spanning the gap.

The chain has TRBV4-2 and TRBJ1-2; 11 bases are shared with TRBD1. This CDR3 is 15 amino acids long. V gave up 1 base and J gave up 8 bases; unmatched junction bases: 6. Germline CDR1 is LGHNA and CDR2 is YNFKEQ. CDR3 sequence (DNA): TGTGCCAGCAGCCAAGGGACAGGGGGCGCAGACGGCTACACCTTC. This gives the protein CASSQGTGGADGYTF.

CDR3 sequence: CASSPRPEGEQYF. The CDR3 DNA sequence: TGCGCCAGCAGCCCGCGGCCAGAGGGCGAGCAGTACTTC. V and J are TRBV4-1 and TRBJ2-7; D may be TRBD2 (5 bases). Looked up from germline, CDR1 is MGHRA and CDR2 is YSYEKL. V lost 4 bases to trimming and J lost 6 bases, with 13 bases between them. This CDR3 region has 13 residues.

The genes are TRBV3-1 (or the pseudogene TRBV3-2) and TRBJ1-5, with 7 bases identical to TRBD1. CDR3 size: 15 residues. The germline CDR1 and CDR2 sequences are LGHDT and YNNKEL (reference sequence). With 1 base clipped from V and 4 bases from J, the junction kept 4 bases outside the gene matches. The CDR3 sequence is CASSQVGGSNQPQHF. The CDR3 region has the DNA TGTGCCAGCAGCCAAGTAGGGGGCAGTAATCAGCCCCAGCATTTT.

This chain joins TRBV12-5 and TRBJ2-5; D possibly matches TRBD1 or TRBD2 (5 bases each). Trimming pared 8 bases from V and 4 bases from J, leaving 20 bases between. The CDR3 is 15 amino acids. The germline CDR1 and CDR2 sequences are LGHNT and FRNRAP. The CDR3 loop reads CASSPGTADRETQYF. As DNA, the CDR3 is TGTGCTAGTAGCCCCGGGACGGCAGACAGAGAGACCCAGTACTTC.

The chain employs TRBV13 and TRBJ2-3; 7 bases are shared with TRBD1. Germline-derived CDR1 and CDR2 are PRHDT and FYEKMQ (reference sequence). V shed 4 bases, J shed 5 bases, and the junction held 9 bases outside the gene matches. This CDR3 contains 15 residues. The CDR3 coding sequence is TGTGCCAGCAGCTCTTGGGACAGAGAACAAGATACGCAGTATTTT. This sequence encodes CASSSWDREQDTQYF.

The chain uses TRBV18 and TRBJ1-5, with D unclear. From germline, CDR1 is KGHSH and CDR2 LQKENI. Trimming cost V 3 bases and J 5 bases, with 8 bases left between them. There are 13 residues in the CDR3. The CDR3 protein is CASSPASDQPQHF. As DNA, the CDR3 is TGTGCCAGCTCACCCGCCTCAGATCAGCCCCAGCATTTT.

CDR3 region: CASSSAAGGSNGYTF. CDR3 DNA: TGCGCCAGCAGTTCGGCCGCAGGGGGCTCGAATGGCTACACCTTC. The chain couples TRBV5-1 to TRBJ1-2; 8 positions match TRBD1. CDR1 SGHRS and CDR2 YFSETQ come from the germline V gene. The CDR3 is 15 amino acids. V lost 5 bases and J lost 6; bases outside the gene matches: 12. Supplemented by reference TRBV5-1 and TRBJ1-2, the full variable domain reads KAGVTQTPRYLIKTRGQQVTLSCSPISGHRSVSWYQQTPGQGLQFLFEYFSETQRNKGNFPGRFSGRQFSNSRSEMNVSTLELGDSALYLCASSSAAGGSNGYTFGSGTRLTVV.

The chain couples TRBV6-9 to TRBJ1-2; D is perhaps TRBD1 (6 bases). V lost 6 bases to trimming and J lost 6 bases, with 26 bases between them. The germline V gene encodes CDR1 MNHGY and CDR2 SVAAGI. The CDR3 loop spans 17 amino acids. The CDR3 DNA sequence: TGTGCCAGCAGAGGTGTGGGGGGCATGGGCCGAGGGGATGGCTACACCTTC. Protein: CASRGVGGMGRGDGYTF.

The J gene is TRBJ2-1, the V gene TRBV9; no definite D call. The CDR3 loop spans 16 amino acids. Trimming left V 0 bases short and J 0 bases short, with 10 bases between. Germline CDR1 and CDR2: SGDLS and YYNGEE. The CDR3 region is CASSVDSMASYNEQFF. In nucleotides, the CDR3 is TGTGCCAGCAGCGTAGATTCGATGGCCTCCTACAATGAGCAGTTCTTC.

This chain uses TRBV11-2 with TRBJ1-4, with 8 bases identical to TRBD1. Germline CDR1 SGHAT, CDR2 FQNNGV. The J segment lost 6 bases and the V segment lost 6 bases, leaving 6 bases of the junction unmatched. The CDR3 is 14 amino acids. CDR3 loop: CASSRTGSDEKLFF. CDR3 DNA sequence: TGTGCCAGCAGTCGGACAGGGTCGGATGAAAAACTGTTTTTT.

This CDR3 is CASSQVFTEQPQHF. The CDR3 DNA sequence: TGTGCCAGCAGCCAAGTCTTCACCGAGCAGCCCCAGCATTTT. V and J are TRBV3-1 (or the pseudogene TRBV3-2) and TRBJ1-5, with D unresolved. Trimming shortened V by 1 base and J by 7 bases, and 11 bases separated the two germline ends. The CDR3 spans 14 residues. The germline gives CDR1 LGHDT, CDR2 YNNKEL (reference sequence).

The CDR3 spells CASSLTNYGYTF. The CDR3 DNA reads TGTGCCAGCAGCTTGACTAACTATGGCTACACCTTC. The V and J genes are TRBV6-5 and TRBJ1-2; D not certain. The germline V gene has CDR1 MNHEY and CDR2 SVGAGI. The CDR3 covers 12 residues. V was trimmed by 6 bases and J by 0 bases, leaving 5 bases between them.

V is TRBV18 and J is TRBJ1-2; no definite D call. The CDR3 spans 14 residues. From germline, CDR1 is KGHSH and CDR2 LQKENI. V lost 3 bases to trimming and J lost 5 bases, with 13 bases between them. The CDR3 nucleotides read TGTGCCAGCTCACCCCCGGCCGACCGATATGGCTACACCTTC. It codes for CASSPPADRYGYTF.

The V gene is TRBV5-1, the J gene TRBJ1-4; 9 nucleotides match TRBD1. With 2 bases clipped from V and 4 bases from J, the junction kept 3 bases outside the gene matches. The CDR3 sequence is 15 residues long. Germline V gives CDR1 SGHRS, CDR2 YFSETQ. The CDR3 spells CASSLLTGGNEKLFF. The CDR3 nucleotides are TGCGCCAGCAGCTTATTGACAGGGGGTAATGAAAAACTGTTTTTT. Full variable domain (remainder filled in from reference TRBV5-1 and TRBJ1-4): KAGVTQTPRYLIKTRGQQVTLSCSPISGHRSVSWYQQTPGQGLQFLFEYFSETQRNKGNFPGRFSGRQFSNSRSEMNVSTLELGDSALYLCASSLLTGGNEKLFFGSGTQLSVL.

Turning to this clone: The same CDR3 can be traced to other DNA sequences in this sample. CDR3 region: CASGLVSQLPANTEAFF. The CDR3 coding sequence is TGTGCTAGTGGTTTGGTTTCGCAGTTGCCGGCGAACACTGAAGCTTTCTTT. This chain uses TRBV12-5 with TRBJ1-1; D is unresolved. The germline V and J ends were trimmed by 0 bases and 1 base, with 15 bases remaining between them. Germline CDR1 is LGHNT and CDR2 is FRNRAP. The CDR3 consists of 17 residues.

This chain connects TRBV7-2 to TRBJ1-5, with D maybe TRBD1 (6 bases). Germline CDR1 and CDR2: SGHTA and FQGNSA. V lost 2 bases and J lost 6, with 11 bases in between. CDR3 length: 14 residues. For the CDR3, the DNA is TGTGCCAGCAGCTTATCAGGGGCGTTTCAGCCCCAGCATTTT. Its translation: CASSLSGAFQPQHF.

J is TRBJ2-1 and V is TRBV4-1, with TRBD1 as a possible D gene (5 bases). V was shortened by 5 bases and J by 6 bases, with 11 bases between the two germline ends. Looked up from germline, CDR1 is MGHRA and CDR2 is YSYEKL. The CDR3 is made up of 13 amino acids. The CDR3 sequence: CASSWQGGNEQFF. Written as DNA, the CDR3 is TGCGCCAGCAGCTGGCAGGGTGGCAATGAGCAGTTCTTC.

This clone was seen more than once but under ten times. V usage is TRBV19 and J usage is TRBJ2-3; 10 bases fit TRBD2. V was clipped by 3 bases and J by 6 bases; unmatched bases: 6. Germline V gene lookup returns CDR1 LNHDA and CDR2 SQIVND (reference sequence). The CDR3 loop spans 15 amino acids. CDR3 DNA: TGTGCCAGTAGTATTATAGCTAGCGGGGGCGATACGCAGTATTTT. It specifies CASSIIASGGDTQYF.